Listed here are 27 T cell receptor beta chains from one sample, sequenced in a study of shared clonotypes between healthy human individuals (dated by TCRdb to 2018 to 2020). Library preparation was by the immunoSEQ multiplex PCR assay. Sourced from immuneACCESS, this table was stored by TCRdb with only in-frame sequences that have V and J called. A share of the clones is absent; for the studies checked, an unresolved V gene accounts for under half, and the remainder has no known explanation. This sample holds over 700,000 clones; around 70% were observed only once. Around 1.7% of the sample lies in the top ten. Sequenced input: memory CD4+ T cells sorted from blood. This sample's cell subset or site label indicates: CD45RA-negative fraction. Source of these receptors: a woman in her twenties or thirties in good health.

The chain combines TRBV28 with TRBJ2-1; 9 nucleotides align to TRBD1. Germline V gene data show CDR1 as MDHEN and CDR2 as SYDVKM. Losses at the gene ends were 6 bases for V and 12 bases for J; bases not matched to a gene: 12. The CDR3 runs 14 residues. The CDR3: CASSDPGQGMTQFF. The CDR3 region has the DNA TGTGCCAGCAGCGATCCGGGACAGGGAATGACGCAGTTCTTC.

CDR3 sequence: CASPGTGEAFF. CDR3 nucleotide sequence: TGCGCCAGCCCCGGGACAGGTGAAGCTTTCTTT. V and J are TRBV10-1 and TRBJ1-1; 8 bases are shared with TRBD1. The V and J ends lost 8 bases and 7 bases, in that order; junction bases with no gene match: 3. CDR3 length: 11 residues. Germline CDR1 WNHNN, CDR2 SYGVQD (reference sequence).

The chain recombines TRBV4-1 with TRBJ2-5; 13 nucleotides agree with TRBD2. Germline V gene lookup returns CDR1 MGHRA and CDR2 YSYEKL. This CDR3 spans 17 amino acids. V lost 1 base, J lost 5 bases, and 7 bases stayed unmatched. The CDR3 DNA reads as TGCGCCAGCAGCCAAGTCCTCGGGACTAGCGGGACTGAGACCCAGTACTTC. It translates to CASSQVLGTSGTETQYF.

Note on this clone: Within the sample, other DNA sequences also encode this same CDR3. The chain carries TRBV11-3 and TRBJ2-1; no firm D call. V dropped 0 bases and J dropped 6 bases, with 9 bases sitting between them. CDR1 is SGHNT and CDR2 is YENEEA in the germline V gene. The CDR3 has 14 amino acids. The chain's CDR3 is CASSLDPGVNEQFF. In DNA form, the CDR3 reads TGTGCCAGCAGCTTAGATCCAGGAGTCAATGAGCAGTTCTTC.

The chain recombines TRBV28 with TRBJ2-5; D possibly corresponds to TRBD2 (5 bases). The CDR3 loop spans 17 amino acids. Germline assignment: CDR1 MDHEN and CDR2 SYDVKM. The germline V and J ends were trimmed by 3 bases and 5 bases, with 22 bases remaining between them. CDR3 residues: CASSFSLGLASGETQYF. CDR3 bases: TGTGCCAGCAGTTTTAGCCTTGGGCTAGCTAGTGGTGAGACCCAGTACTTC.

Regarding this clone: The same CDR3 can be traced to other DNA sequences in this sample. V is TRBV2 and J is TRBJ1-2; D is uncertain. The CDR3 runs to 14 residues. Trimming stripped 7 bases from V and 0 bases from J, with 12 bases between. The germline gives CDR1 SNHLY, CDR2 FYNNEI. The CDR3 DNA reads TGTGCCAGCACTCAACGGGGAGCTAACTATGGCTACACCTTC. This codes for CASTQRGANYGYTF. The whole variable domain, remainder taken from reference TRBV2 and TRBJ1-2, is EPEVTQTPSHQVTQMGQEVILRCVPISNHLYFYWYRQILGQKVEFLVSFYNNEISEKSEIFDDQFSVERPDGSNFTLKIRSTKLEDSAMYFCASTQRGANYGYTFGSGTRLTVV.

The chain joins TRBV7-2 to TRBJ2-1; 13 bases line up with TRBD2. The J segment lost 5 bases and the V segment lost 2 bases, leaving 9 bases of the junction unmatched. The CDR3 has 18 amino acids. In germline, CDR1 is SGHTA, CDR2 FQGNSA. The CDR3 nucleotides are TGTGCCAGCAGCTTACCGGGACTAGCGGGACGAGGGGACAATGAGCAGTTCTTC. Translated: CASSLPGLAGRGDNEQFF.

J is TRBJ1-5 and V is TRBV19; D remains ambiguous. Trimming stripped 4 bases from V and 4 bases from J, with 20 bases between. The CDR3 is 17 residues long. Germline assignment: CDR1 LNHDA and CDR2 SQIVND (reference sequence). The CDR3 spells CASSTLTRAGRNQPQHF. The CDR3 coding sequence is TGTGCCAGTAGTACCCTGACTAGGGCAGGACGGAATCAGCCCCAGCATTTT.

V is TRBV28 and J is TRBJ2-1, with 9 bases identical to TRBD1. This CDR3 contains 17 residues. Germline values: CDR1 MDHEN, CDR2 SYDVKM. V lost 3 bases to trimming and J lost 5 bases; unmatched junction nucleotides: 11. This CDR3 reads CASSFSRRDRANNEQFF. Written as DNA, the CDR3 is TGTGCCAGCAGTTTTTCTAGGCGGGACAGGGCAAACAATGAGCAGTTCTTC.

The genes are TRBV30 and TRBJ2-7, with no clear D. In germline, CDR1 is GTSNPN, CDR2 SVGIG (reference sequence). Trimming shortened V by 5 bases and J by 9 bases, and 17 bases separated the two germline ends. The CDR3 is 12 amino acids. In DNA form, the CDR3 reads TGTGCCTGGGCCTCCCTGACTGGTGGGCAGTACTTC. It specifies CAWASLTGGQYF.

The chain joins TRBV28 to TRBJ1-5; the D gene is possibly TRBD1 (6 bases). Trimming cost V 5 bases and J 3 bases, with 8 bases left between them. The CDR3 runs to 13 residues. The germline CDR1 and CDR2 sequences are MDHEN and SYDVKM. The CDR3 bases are TGTGCCAGCAGTCGGGACATCAATCAGCCCCAGCATTTT. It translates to CASSRDINQPQHF.

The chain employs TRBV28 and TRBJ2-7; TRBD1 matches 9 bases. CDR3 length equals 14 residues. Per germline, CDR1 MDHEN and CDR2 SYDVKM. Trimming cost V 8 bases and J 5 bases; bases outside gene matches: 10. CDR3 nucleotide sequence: TGTGCCAGCGGAACGACAGGGGGTAGGAACGAGCAGTACTTC. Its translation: CASGTTGGRNEQYF.

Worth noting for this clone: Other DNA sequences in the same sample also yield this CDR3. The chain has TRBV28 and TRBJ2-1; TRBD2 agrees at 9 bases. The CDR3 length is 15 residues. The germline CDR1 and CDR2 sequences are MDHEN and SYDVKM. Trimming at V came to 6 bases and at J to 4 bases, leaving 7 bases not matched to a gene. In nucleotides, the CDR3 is TGTGCCAGCAGGTTGACTAGCGGTTCTTACAATGAGCAGTTCTTC. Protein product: CASRLTSGSYNEQFF.

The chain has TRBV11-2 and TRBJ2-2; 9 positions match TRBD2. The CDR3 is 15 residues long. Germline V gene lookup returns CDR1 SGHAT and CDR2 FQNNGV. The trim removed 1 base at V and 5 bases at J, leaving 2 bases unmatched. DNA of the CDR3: TGTGCCAGCAGCTTAGCGAGCGGGAGGACCGGGGAGCTGTTTTTT. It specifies CASSLASGRTGELFF. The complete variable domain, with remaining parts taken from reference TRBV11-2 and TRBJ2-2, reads EAGVAQSPRYKIIEKRQSVAFWCNPISGHATLYWYQQILGQGPKLLIQFQNNGVVDDSQLPKDRFSAERLKGVDSTLKIQPAKLEDSAVYLCASSLASGRTGELFFGEGSRLTVL.

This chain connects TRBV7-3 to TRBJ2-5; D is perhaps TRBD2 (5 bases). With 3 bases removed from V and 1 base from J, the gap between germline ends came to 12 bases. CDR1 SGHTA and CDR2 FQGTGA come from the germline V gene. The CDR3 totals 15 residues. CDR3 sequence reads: CASSLSGGFQETQYF. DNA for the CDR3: TGTGCCAGCAGCTTGAGTGGAGGTTTCCAAGAGACCCAGTACTTC.

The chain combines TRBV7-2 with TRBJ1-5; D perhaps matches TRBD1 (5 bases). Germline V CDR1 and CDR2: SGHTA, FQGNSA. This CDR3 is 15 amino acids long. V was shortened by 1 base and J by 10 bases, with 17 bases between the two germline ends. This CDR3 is CASSLDGTASTPQHF. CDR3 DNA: TGTGCCAGCAGCTTAGACGGGACCGCGTCAACCCCCCAGCATTTT.

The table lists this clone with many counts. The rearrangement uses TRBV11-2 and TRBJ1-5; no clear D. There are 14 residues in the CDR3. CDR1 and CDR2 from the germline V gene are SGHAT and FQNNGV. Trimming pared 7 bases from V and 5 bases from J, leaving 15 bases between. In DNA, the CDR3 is TGTGCCAGCACGGGCGGCCAGTATGATCAGCCCCAGCATTTT. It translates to CASTGGQYDQPQHF.

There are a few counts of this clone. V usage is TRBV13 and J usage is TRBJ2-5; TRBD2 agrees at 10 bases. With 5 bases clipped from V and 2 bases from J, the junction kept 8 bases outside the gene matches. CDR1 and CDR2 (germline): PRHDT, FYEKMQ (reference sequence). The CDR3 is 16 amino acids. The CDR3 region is CASSPTSGFSQETQYF. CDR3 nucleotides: TGTGCCAGCAGCCCGACTAGCGGGTTTAGTCAAGAGACCCAGTACTTC. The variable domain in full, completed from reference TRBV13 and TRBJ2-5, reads AAGVIQSPRHLIKEKRETATLKCYPIPRHDTVYWYQQGPGQDPQFLISFYEKMQSDKGSIPDRFSAQQFSDYHSELNMSSLELGDSALYFCASSPTSGFSQETQYFGPGTRLLVL.

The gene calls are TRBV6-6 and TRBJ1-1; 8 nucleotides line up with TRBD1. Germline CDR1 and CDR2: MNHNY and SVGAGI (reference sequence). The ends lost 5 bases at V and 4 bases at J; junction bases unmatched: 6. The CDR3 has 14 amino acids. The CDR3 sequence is CASSPGTGGTEAFF. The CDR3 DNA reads TGTGCCAGCAGTCCCGGGACAGGCGGCACTGAAGCTTTCTTT.

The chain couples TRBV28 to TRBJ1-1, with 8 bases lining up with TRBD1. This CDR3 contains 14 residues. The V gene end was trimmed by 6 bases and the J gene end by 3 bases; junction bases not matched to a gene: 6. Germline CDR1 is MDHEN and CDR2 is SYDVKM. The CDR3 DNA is TGTGCCAGCAGATCCGGACAGGGATACACTGAAGCTTTCTTT. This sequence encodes CASRSGQGYTEAFF.

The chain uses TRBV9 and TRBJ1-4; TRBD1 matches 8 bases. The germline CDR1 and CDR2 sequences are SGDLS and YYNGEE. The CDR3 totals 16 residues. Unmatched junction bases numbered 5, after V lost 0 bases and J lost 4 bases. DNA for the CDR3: TGTGCCAGCAGCGTAGCCCAGGGGGCAGATAATGAAAAACTGTTTTTT. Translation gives CASSVAQGADNEKLFF.

In DNA, the CDR3 is TGTGCCATCAGGGGACAGGGGCCGTTATCCTACAATGAGCAGTTCTTC. Translation: CAIRGQGPLSYNEQFF. V and J are TRBV10-3 and TRBJ2-1; 10 bases fit TRBD1. This CDR3 spans 16 amino acids. V was clipped by 6 bases and J by 1 base; unmatched bases: 6. Germline V gives CDR1 ENHRY, CDR2 SYGVKD.

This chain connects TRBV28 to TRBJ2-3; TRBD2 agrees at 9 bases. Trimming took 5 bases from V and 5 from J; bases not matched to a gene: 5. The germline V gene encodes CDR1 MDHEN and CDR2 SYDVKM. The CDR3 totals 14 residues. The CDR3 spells CASSLAGYIDTQYF. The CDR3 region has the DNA TGTGCCAGCAGTCTAGCGGGATATATAGATACGCAGTATTTT.

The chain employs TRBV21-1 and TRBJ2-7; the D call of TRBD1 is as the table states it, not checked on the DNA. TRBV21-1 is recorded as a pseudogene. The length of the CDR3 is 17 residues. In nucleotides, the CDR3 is TGTGCCAGCCCCGTCCGGCAGGGGGTATATTGGTCCTACGAGCAGTACTTC. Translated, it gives CASPVRQGVYWSYEQYF.

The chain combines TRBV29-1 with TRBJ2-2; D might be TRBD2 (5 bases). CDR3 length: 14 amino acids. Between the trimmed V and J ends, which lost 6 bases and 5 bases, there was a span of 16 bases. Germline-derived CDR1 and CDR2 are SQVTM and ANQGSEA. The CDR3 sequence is CSVGDVPGTGELFF. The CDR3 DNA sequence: TGCAGCGTCGGTGACGTCCCGGGAACCGGGGAGCTGTTTTTT.

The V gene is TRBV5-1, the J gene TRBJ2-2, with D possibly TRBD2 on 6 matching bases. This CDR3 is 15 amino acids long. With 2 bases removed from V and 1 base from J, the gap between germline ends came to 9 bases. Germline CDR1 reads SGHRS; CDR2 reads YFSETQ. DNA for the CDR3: TGCGCCAGCAGCTTTGCGGGATTGAACACCGGGGAGCTGTTTTTT. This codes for CASSFAGLNTGELFF.

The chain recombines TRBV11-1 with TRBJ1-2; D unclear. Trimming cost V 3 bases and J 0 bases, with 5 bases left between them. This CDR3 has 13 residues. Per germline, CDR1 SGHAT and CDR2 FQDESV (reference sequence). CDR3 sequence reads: CASSLGSNYGYTF. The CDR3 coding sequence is TGTGCCAGCAGCTTGGGATCTAACTATGGCTACACCTTC.